This T cell receptor beta chain was recorded in a study of blood T cell repertoires in COVID-19. On the study more broadly: Acute and convalescent COVID-19 specimens originated in the United States, Italy and Spain. T cells, B-cell-depleted T cells, or PBMCs provided the cDNA or gDNA that served as material.

Trimming removed 0 bases at V and 6 bases at J, with 10 bases between. This CDR3 contains 14 residues. Under the authors' procedure: Nucleated cell counts were estimated from reference gene primer amplification. Only in-frame clones appear in the TCRdb table, and some are missing; sequencing was by immunoSEQ multiplex PCR. The D gene and trimming were derived from the DNA, and the V and J assignments and clone size from that table. The sample records 200,000 to 300,000 clones, roughly 80% being singletons. This clone was recorded a few times. Material: peripheral blood. The rearrangement joins TRBV5-3 to TRBJ2-1, with D possibly matching TRBD2 (5 bases). TRBV5-3 carries the ORF label, with uncertain function. The TCR originated in a woman under 30 with acute or convalescent COVID-19. CDR3 amino acids: CARSLEGAANEQFF. CDR3 DNA sequence: TGTGCCAGAAGCTTGGAGGGAGCTGCCAATGAGCAGTTCTTC.